This entry lists 23 T cell receptor beta chains sequenced from one sample in a study of CD8 T cells in ankylosing spondylitis. TCRdb reprocessed the 5' RACE reads with MiXCR, giving one entry per CDR3 protein. The top ten hold 7.5% to 9.5% of the sample, which has 310,000 or so distinct CDR3 sequences, 20% seen once. Sequencing was carried out using blood, either unsorted or a sorted T cell fraction (not recorded which). These receptors came from a male donor with ankylosing spondylitis or in good health (not recorded which).

The sample holds a few counts of this clonotype. V and J are TRBV5-1 and TRBJ1-2; unclear D gene. The CDR3 loop spans 14 amino acids. Germline V gene data show CDR1 as SGHRS and CDR2 as YFSETQ. The V and J ends lost 2 bases and 2 bases respectively, with 10 bases between them. The CDR3 DNA is TGCGCCAGCAGCTTAAGCGGTTTCAACTATGGCTACACCTTC. Its protein is CASSLSGFNYGYTF. The full variable domain, completed using reference TRBV5-1 and TRBJ1-2, is KAGVTQTPRYLIKTRGQQVTLSCSPISGHRSVSWYQQTPGQGLQFLFEYFSETQRNKGNFPGRFSGRQFSNSRSEMNVSTLELGDSALYLCASSLSGFNYGYTFGSGTRLTVV.

This sequence joins TRBV7-8 and TRBJ2-7, with 11 bases aligning to TRBD2. Germline V gene data show CDR1 as SGHVS and CDR2 as FQNEAQ. Germline trimming cut 1 base from V and 0 bases from J; bases unmatched to any gene: 11. The CDR3 consists of 19 residues. The CDR3 nucleotides are TGTGCCAGCAGCTTAGGGGCTAGCGGGGGGTTCTCAAACTCCTACGAGCAGTACGTC. Translation: CASSLGASGGFSNSYEQYV.

In DNA, the CDR3 is TGTGCCAGTAGTATAGATCCAGCGGGAGTCGAGCAGTTCTTC. Translating it yields CASSIDPAGVEQFF. The chain combines TRBV19 with TRBJ2-1, with 8 bases identical to TRBD2. The junction had 5 bases not matched to a gene; V was cut back by 0 bases and J by 10 bases. CDR3 length: 14 amino acids. CDR1 and CDR2 (germline): LNHDA, SQIVND (reference sequence). The variable domain in full, completed from reference TRBV19 and TRBJ2-1, reads DGGITQSPKYLFRKEGQNVTLSCEQNLNHDAMYWYRQDPGQGLRLIYYSQIVNDFQKGDIAEGYSVSREKKESFPLTVTSAQKNPTAFYLCASSIDPAGVEQFFGPGTRLTVL.

This clonotype showed up many times. The chain has TRBV7-9 and TRBJ2-7; D gene uncertain. The CDR3 is 14 residues long. Germline V gene lookup returns CDR1 SEHNR and CDR2 FQNEAQ (reference sequence). Trimming shortened V by 0 bases and J by 1 base, and 7 bases separated the two germline ends. Here the CDR3 reads CASSLAVESYEQYV. CDR3 nucleotide sequence: TGTGCCAGCAGCTTAGCGGTGGAGTCCTACGAGCAGTACGTC.

This sequence joins TRBV12-3 or TRBV12-4 and TRBJ1-2; the D gene is possibly TRBD1 (6 bases). V lost 6 bases and J lost 7, with 12 bases in between. CDR3 length: 12 amino acids. CDR3 DNA sequence: TGTGCCAGCAGCTATACAGGGTTTGGCTACACCTTC. Protein product: CASSYTGFGYTF.

This clonotype was seen a single time. The genes are TRBV20-1 and TRBJ2-5; either TRBD1 or TRBD2 may fit D (5 bases each). V was pared by 2 bases and J by 0 bases, with 13 bases between. The length of the CDR3 is 15 residues. CDR1 and CDR2 (germline): DFQATT, SNEGSKA (reference sequence). CDR3 protein: CSARPGTEYQETQYF. For the CDR3, the DNA is TGCAGTGCTAGACCCGGGACCGAGTACCAAGAGACCCAGTACTTC.

This clonotype has a handful of counts. This rearrangement joins TRBV9 to TRBJ2-5, with 8 bases matching TRBD2. The CDR3 is made up of 15 amino acids. J gave up 5 bases and V 2 bases, and 8 bases lay outside the gene matches. Germline CDR1 SGDLS, CDR2 YYNGEE. CDR3 loop: CASSVAAGDVETQYF. The CDR3 DNA sequence: TGTGCCAGCAGCGTCGCAGCGGGGGACGTTGAGACCCAGTACTTC.

The chain combines TRBV3-1 with TRBJ1-1; D gene unclear. Germline assignment: CDR1 LGHDT and CDR2 YNNKEL (reference sequence). This CDR3 spans 15 amino acids. V lost 4 bases and J lost 0, with 12 bases in between. The DNA of the CDR3 is TGTGCCAGCAGCCTAATGGGCACGTTGAACACTGAAGCTTTCTTT. Its translation is CASSLMGTLNTEAFF.

V and J are TRBV5-5 and TRBJ2-5; 9 positions agree with TRBD2. The V and J ends lost 2 bases and 2 bases, in that order; junction bases with no gene match: 7. The CDR3 totals 16 residues. CDR1 and CDR2 (germline): SGHKS, YYEKEE (reference sequence). CDR3 bases: TGTGCCAGCAGCTTTATGGCGGGGGGGCGACAAGAGACCCAGTACTTC. Protein sequence: CASSFMAGGRQETQYF. The variable domain in full, completed from reference TRBV5-5 and TRBJ2-5, reads DAGVTQSPTHLIKTRGQQVTLRCSPISGHKSVSWYQQVLGQGPQFIFQYYEKEERGRGNFPDRFSARQFPNYSSELNVNALLLGDSALYLCASSFMAGGRQETQYFGPGTRLLVL.

The chain has TRBV3-1 and TRBJ2-3, with TRBD2 matching 7 bases. V was clipped by 0 bases and J by 7 bases; unmatched bases: 7. CDR1 and CDR2 from the germline V gene are LGHDT and YNNKEL (reference sequence). The CDR3 is 15 residues long. CDR3 in amino acids: CASSQEGLPPYTQYF. CDR3 sequence (DNA): TGTGCCAGCAGCCAAGAGGGACTACCGCCCTATACGCAGTATTTT.

For the CDR3, the DNA is TGCGCCAGCAGTGAGACTAGCGGGTTCTACAATGAGCAGTTCTTC. Translating it yields CASSETSGFYNEQFF. J is TRBJ2-1 and V is TRBV12-1; the tabulated D call, TRBD2, remains unverified against the DNA. TRBV12-1 constitutes a pseudogene. CDR3 length equals 15 residues.

In regard to this clonotype: One end of the junction does not line up with germline, which may come from a read error. The chain recombines TRBV29-1 with TRBJ2-2; 8 bases agree with TRBD1. The CDR3 spans 14 residues. Per the germline V gene, CDR1 is SQVTM and CDR2 is ANQGSEA. The CDR3 DNA reads TGCGGCGTTCAGCAGGGGGCGAGCACCGGGGAGCTGTTTTTT. It yields the protein CGVQQGASTGELFF.

CDR3 sequence: CASSLGGGLSGNTIYF. Written as DNA, the CDR3 is TGTGCCAGCAGCCTGGGGGGCGGATTATCTGGAAACACCATATATTTT. V usage is TRBV5-6 and J usage is TRBJ1-3; weak D call: TRBD1 (6 bases). Germline values: CDR1 SGHDT, CDR2 YYEEEE. Deletions cut 4 bases from V and 1 base from J, with 15 bases between. The CDR3 runs 16 residues.

This clonotype was seen repeatedly, ten times or more. The chain is built from TRBV20-1 and TRBJ2-1; 13 nucleotides align to TRBD2. Per the germline V gene, CDR1 is DFQATT and CDR2 is SNEGSKA (reference sequence). The CDR3 is 18 amino acids. V shed 0 bases and J 4 bases; nucleotides not matched to a gene: 9. The CDR3 region has the DNA TGCAGTGCTAGAGAGACTAGCGGGGGGCCCTCTTCTTACAATGAGCAGTTCTTC. It specifies CSARETSGGPSSYNEQFF.

This clonotype was recorded a few times. V and J are TRBV7-2 and TRBJ2-3; weak D call: TRBD2 (5 bases). V was cut by 3 bases and J by 4 bases, with 8 bases left in between. The germline CDR1 and CDR2 sequences are SGHTA and FQGNSA. This CDR3 is built from 13 residues. CDR3 sequence: CASSLRTADTQYF. The CDR3 region has the DNA TGTGCCAGCAGCTTGAGGACTGCAGATACGCAGTATTTT.

The chain's CDR3 is CASSLGTGGLAGYTF. The DNA for the CDR3 is TGTGCCAGCAGTTTGGGGACAGGGGGCTTGGCTGGCTACACCTTC. The chain couples TRBV27 to TRBJ1-2; 12 bases are shared with TRBD1. The J segment lost 7 bases and the V segment lost 3 bases, leaving 6 bases of the junction unmatched. The CDR3 spans 15 residues. Germline CDR1 and CDR2: MNHEY and SMNVEV (reference sequence).

This clonotype appeared many times. The chain carries TRBV7-6 and TRBJ2-2; D is undetermined. V was shortened by 6 bases and J by 5 bases, with 4 bases between the two germline ends. The germline CDR1 and CDR2 sequences are SGHVS and FNYEAQ. The CDR3 is 11 amino acids. In DNA, the CDR3 is TGTGCCAGCAGTGGGACCGGGGAGCTGTTTTTT. It is translated as CASSGTGELFF.

The chain couples TRBV2 to TRBJ2-1, with 10 bases fitting TRBD2. This CDR3 region has 18 residues. Germline trimming cut 6 bases from V and 3 bases from J; bases unmatched to any gene: 14. Per germline, CDR1 SNHLY and CDR2 FYNNEI. This chain's CDR3 is CASSLGLAGALFYNEQFF. The CDR3 DNA is TGTGCCAGCAGCCTGGGTCTAGCGGGAGCCCTGTTCTACAATGAGCAGTTCTTC.

This chain links TRBV9 with TRBJ2-2; D gene unclear. The CDR3 sequence is 16 residues long. V was clipped by 0 bases and J by 4 bases, with 13 bases between them. CDR1 is SGDLS, CDR2 YYNGEE, per germline. Here the CDR3 DNA reads TGTGCCAGCAGCGTAGCGCCCCACTTTGGCACCGGGGAGCTGTTTTTT. As protein: CASSVAPHFGTGELFF.

V and J are TRBV24-1 and TRBJ2-3, with D maybe TRBD1 (5 bases). The ends were cut back, 5 bases at V and 4 bases at J, with 9 bases in the middle. The CDR3 contains 13 residues. Looked up from germline, CDR1 is KGHDR and CDR2 is SFDVKD. The CDR3 here is CATSGQGPDTQYF. The DNA of the CDR3 is TGTGCCACCAGTGGTCAGGGTCCAGATACGCAGTATTTT.

This clonotype showed up many times. J is TRBJ1-5 and V is TRBV20-1; 9 positions agree with TRBD1. The CDR3 length is 15 residues. Germline CDR1 is DFQATT and CDR2 is SNEGSKA (reference sequence). V gave up 3 bases and J gave up 6 bases; unmatched junction bases: 9. Written as DNA, the CDR3 is TGCAGTGCTAGGTCCGGGACAGGGCATAGTCAGCCCCAGCATTTT. This gives the protein CSARSGTGHSQPQHF.

This clonotype was seen repeatedly, ten times or more. J is TRBJ2-7 and V is TRBV28, with 11 nucleotides matching TRBD1. Germline CDR1 reads MDHEN; CDR2 reads SYDVKM. This CDR3 region has 15 residues. V lost 4 bases, J lost 3 bases, and 5 bases stayed unmatched. The CDR3 loop is CASSSTGTGGYEQYV. The CDR3 nucleotides read TGTGCCAGCAGTTCCACCGGGACAGGGGGCTACGAGCAGTACGTC.

The chain combines TRBV5-1 with TRBJ2-2; D uncertain. This CDR3 comprises 15 residues. V dropped 2 bases and J dropped 2 bases, with 10 bases sitting between them. The germline V gene has CDR1 SGHRS and CDR2 YFSETQ. The CDR3 loop reads CASSFPEANTGELFF. The CDR3 bases are TGCGCCAGCAGCTTCCCAGAAGCAAACACCGGGGAGCTGTTTTTT.